This T cell receptor (beta chain) comes out of a study of T cell responses to AZD1222 COVID-19 vaccine. General observations from the study: Baseline seropositivity occurred in only a handful of AZD1222 recipients. White British people made up most donors, females outnumbered males, and clonal diversity was possibly underestimated.

Produced via immunoSEQ multiplex PCR; TCRdb's table is partial and in-frame only. The sample includes 80,000 or so clones, 87% of them seen just once. The CDR3 has 16 residues. Per germline, CDR1 MNHNS and CDR2 SASEGT. Trimming pared 1 base from V and 4 bases from J, leaving 16 bases between. For this clone: As yet, its antigen is unknown.

This chain connects TRBV6-1 to TRBJ2-5; tentatively, D is TRBD1 or TRBD2 (5 bases each). Source: peripheral blood, taken on day 0 of AZD1222 vaccination. This receptor was identified in an adult in good health. Here the CDR3 DNA reads TGTGCCAGCAGTGAAGGCGACGGGACCCGGGGAGAGACCCAGTACTTC. Translating gives CASSEGDGTRGETQYF.